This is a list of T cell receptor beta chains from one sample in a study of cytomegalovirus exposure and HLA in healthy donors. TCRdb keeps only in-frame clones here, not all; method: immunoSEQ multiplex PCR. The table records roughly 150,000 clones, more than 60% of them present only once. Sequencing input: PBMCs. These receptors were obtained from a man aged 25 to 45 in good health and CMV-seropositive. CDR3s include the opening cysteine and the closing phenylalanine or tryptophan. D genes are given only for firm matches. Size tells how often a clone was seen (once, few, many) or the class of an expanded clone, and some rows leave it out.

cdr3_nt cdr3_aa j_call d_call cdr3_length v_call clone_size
TGTGCCAGCAGCCGGACTAGCGGGTACAATGAGCAGTTCTTC CASSRTSGYNEQFF TRBJ2-1 TRBD2 14 TRBV7-9 few
TGTGCCAGCAGCTTAAGTGGTGACAGGGGGCAAGAGCAGTACTTC CASSLSGDRGQEQYF TRBJ2-7 TRBD1 15 TRBV11-3 -
TGTGCCAGTAGTGTTATCGCAGGGGGTTCTTACACTGAAGCTTTCTTT CASSVIAGGSYTEAFF TRBJ1-1 TRBD1 16 TRBV19 -
TGCGCCAGCACACAGGGGACAGGGGGCAACGAGCAGTACTTC CASTQGTGGNEQYF TRBJ2-7 TRBD1 14 TRBV5-1 -
TGTGCCAGCAGCTTAGTCGGGACTCCTGATGGCGATGAGCAGTTCTTC CASSLVGTPDGDEQFF TRBJ2-1 - 16 TRBV11-3 -
TGTGCCAGCAGCTCGGGCGGGCCCTACGAGCAGTACTTC CASSSGGPYEQYF TRBJ2-7 - 13 TRBV7-9 -
TGTGCCAGCAGTGATTTGCAGGGGGCATACGAGCAGTACTTC CASSDLQGAYEQYF TRBJ2-7 TRBD1 14 TRBV6-1 -
TGTGCCAGCAGTTACAGGCTGGGAGGAGGGGAATCACCCCTCCACTTT CASSYRLGGGESPLHF TRBJ1-6 - 16 TRBV6-5 few
TGTGCCATCAGTGAGGACCGGGGGGGCAATCAGCCCCAGCATTTT CAISEDRGGNQPQHF TRBJ1-5 - 15 TRBV10-3 -
TGTGCCAGCAGCCAAATGGGAACAGGGGGTTTTAAGGACGGCTACACCTTC CASSQMGTGGFKDGYTF TRBJ1-2 TRBD1 17 TRBV14 -
TGTGCCAGCAGCTTAGGCGGGGGACAGGGTCTTTTGGGCTACACCTTC CASSLGGGQGLLGYTF TRBJ1-2 TRBD1 16 TRBV7-2 few
TGTGCCAGCAGCCGGACAGGGAGCGGGGGCTACACCTTC CASSRTGSGGYTF TRBJ1-2 TRBD1 13 TRBV27 -
TGTGCCAGCTATAATCTTAACTTAGACGAGCAGTACTTC CASYNLNLDEQYF TRBJ2-7 - 13 TRBV6-1 -
TGTGCCAGCAGTGAGTGGGGAGCGGGATCGGGCCAAGAGACCCAGTACTTC CASSEWGAGSGQETQYF TRBJ2-5 TRBD2 17 TRBV6-1 -
TGTGCCAGCAGCCAAGAATTGCAGCGTAGCACAGATACGCAGTATTTT CASSQELQRSTDTQYF TRBJ2-3 - 16 TRBV4-1 few
TGTGCCAGCAGCTGGGGACAGGGTACCGATGAGCAGTTCTTC CASSWGQGTDEQFF TRBJ2-1 TRBD1 14 TRBV7-7 -
TGCGCCAGCAGCTTGGAGGGGGGAGGGTCCTACAATGAGCAGTTCTTC CASSLEGGGSYNEQFF TRBJ2-1 - 16 TRBV5-1 -
TGTGCCAGCAGCTTAGAGTTAGGGGGCGAGCAGTACTTC CASSLELGGEQYF TRBJ2-7 - 13 TRBV7-2 -
TGTGCCAGCAGTAGAGGGGGAAACGGGGAGCTGTTTTTT CASSRGGNGELFF TRBJ2-2 - 13 TRBV25-1 -
TGTGCCAGCAGCCCTAGACAGATGAACACTGAAGCTTTCTTT CASSPRQMNTEAFF TRBJ1-1 - 14 TRBV7-2 -
TGTGCCAGCAGTTTTGGACTAGCGGAAGAGACCCAGTACTTC CASSFGLAEETQYF TRBJ2-5 TRBD2 14 TRBV7-8 few
TGTGCCAGCACCCAGGGGGTGAGTTACTACAATGAGCAGTTCTTC CASTQGVSYYNEQFF TRBJ2-1 TRBD1 15 TRBV2 -
TGTGCCAGTAGTCCAGGGACGGGGGGCTATGGCTACACCTTC CASSPGTGGYGYTF TRBJ1-2 - 14 TRBV19 -
TGTGCCAGCAGCGCCCGGGGGGGAATTGATGAAAAACTGTTTTTT CASSARGGIDEKLFF TRBJ1-4 - 15 TRBV9 -
TGTGCCAGTAGTCGACAGAGAAACACTGAAGCTTTCTTT CASSRQRNTEAFF TRBJ1-1 - 13 TRBV19 once
TGCAGCGTTGAAGTGACTAGCGACCAAGAGACCCAGTACTTC CSVEVTSDQETQYF TRBJ2-5 TRBD2 14 TRBV29-1 few
TGTGCCAGCAGTCGAGAGGAGGGCGAGCAGTACTTC CASSREEGEQYF TRBJ2-7 - 12 TRBV2 -
TGTGCCATCAGCGGGGACAGTGAGCAGTTCTTC CAISGDSEQFF TRBJ2-1 TRBD1 11 TRBV10-3 -
TGTGCCAGCAGGAAAGGACAGTTCTATGGCTACACCTTC CASRKGQFYGYTF TRBJ1-2 - 13 TRBV27 -
TGTGCCAGCAGCTACCCAGGGACAGGCCTCTCCTACGAGCAGTACTTC CASSYPGTGLSYEQYF TRBJ2-7 TRBD1 16 TRBV28 -
TGTGCCAGCCCCACTCCTAGCGGGAGTAGGAAGACCCAGTACTTC CASPTPSGSRKTQYF TRBJ2-5 TRBD2 15 TRBV28 -
TGTGCCTGGAGTGCCCAAGTCGGGTGGTCGGGCGAGCAGTACTTC CAWSAQVGWSGEQYF TRBJ2-7 - 15 TRBV30 -
TGTGCCAGCAGCTTTGACAGATCGAACACCGGGGAGCTGTTTTTT CASSFDRSNTGELFF TRBJ2-2 - 15 TRBV7-3 -
TGTGCCAGCAGCCGACAGGGAATGAACACTGAAGCTTTCTTT CASSRQGMNTEAFF TRBJ1-1 TRBD1 14 TRBV7-3 -
TGCGCCAGCAGCCAAGAAGCGGGAGAAGGGCAGCCCCAGCATTTT CASSQEAGEGQPQHF TRBJ1-5 - 15 TRBV4-1 medium-sized
TGTGCCAGCAGCTTAGGACAGGCTGCCACTCTGGATGAGCAGTTCTTC CASSLGQAATLDEQFF TRBJ2-1 - 16 TRBV7-9 -
TGCGCCAGCAGCTTGGGCTTCCGGGACTCCTATGGCTACACCTTC CASSLGFRDSYGYTF TRBJ1-2 - 15 TRBV5-1 -
TGTGCCAGCAGGAGTCCCCCCGGGGAGCTGTTTTTT CASRSPPGELFF TRBJ2-2 - 12 TRBV2 -
TGTGCCAGCAGTTCGTCGGGGGGGTTAGTACACTATGGCTACACCTTC CASSSSGGLVHYGYTF TRBJ1-2 - 16 TRBV27 few
TGTGCCATCAGTGAGCGAACACAGGGGGGTGGCTATGGCTACACCTTC CAISERTQGGGYGYTF TRBJ1-2 TRBD1 16 TRBV10-3 -
TGTGCCACCAGCAGAGAGCCGGGACAGATGTCCTACAATGAGCAGTTCTTC CATSREPGQMSYNEQFF TRBJ2-1 TRBD1 17 TRBV15 -
TGCGCCAGCAGCTTGGACGGGAGCGGGACAGATACGCAGTATTTT CASSLDGSGTDTQYF TRBJ2-3 - 15 TRBV5-1 few